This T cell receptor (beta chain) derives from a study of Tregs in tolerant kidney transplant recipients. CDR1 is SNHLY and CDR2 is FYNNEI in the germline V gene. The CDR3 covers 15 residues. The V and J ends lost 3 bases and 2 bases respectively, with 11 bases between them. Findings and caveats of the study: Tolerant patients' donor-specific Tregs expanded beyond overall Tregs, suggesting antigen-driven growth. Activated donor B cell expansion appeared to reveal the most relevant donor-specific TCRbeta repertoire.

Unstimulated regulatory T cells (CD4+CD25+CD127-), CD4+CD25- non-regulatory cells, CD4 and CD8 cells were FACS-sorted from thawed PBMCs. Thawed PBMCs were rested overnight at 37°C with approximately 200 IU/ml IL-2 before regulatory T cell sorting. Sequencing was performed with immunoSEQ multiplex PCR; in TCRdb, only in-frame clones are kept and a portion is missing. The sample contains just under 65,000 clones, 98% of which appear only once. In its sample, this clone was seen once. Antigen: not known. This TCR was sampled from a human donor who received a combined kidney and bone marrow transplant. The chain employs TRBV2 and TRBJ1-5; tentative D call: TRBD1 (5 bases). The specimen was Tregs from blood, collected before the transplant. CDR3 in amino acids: CASSDRVFGNQPQHF. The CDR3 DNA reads TGTGCCAGCAGTGACAGGGTATTTGGCAATCAGCCCCAGCATTTT.